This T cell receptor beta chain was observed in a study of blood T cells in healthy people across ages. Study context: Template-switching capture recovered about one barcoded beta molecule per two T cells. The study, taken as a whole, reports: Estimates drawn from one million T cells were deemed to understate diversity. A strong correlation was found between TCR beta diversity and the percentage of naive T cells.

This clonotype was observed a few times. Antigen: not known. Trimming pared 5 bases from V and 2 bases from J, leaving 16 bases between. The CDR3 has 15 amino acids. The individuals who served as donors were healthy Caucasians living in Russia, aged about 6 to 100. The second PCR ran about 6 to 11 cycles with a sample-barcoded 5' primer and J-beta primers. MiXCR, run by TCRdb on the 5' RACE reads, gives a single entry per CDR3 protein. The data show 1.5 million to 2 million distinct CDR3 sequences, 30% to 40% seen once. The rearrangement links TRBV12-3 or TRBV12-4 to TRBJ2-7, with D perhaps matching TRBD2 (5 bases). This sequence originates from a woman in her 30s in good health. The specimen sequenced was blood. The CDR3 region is CASSTKLGSTYEQYF. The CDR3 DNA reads TGTGCCAGCAGTACCAAACTAGGTTCTACCTACGAGCAGTACTTC.